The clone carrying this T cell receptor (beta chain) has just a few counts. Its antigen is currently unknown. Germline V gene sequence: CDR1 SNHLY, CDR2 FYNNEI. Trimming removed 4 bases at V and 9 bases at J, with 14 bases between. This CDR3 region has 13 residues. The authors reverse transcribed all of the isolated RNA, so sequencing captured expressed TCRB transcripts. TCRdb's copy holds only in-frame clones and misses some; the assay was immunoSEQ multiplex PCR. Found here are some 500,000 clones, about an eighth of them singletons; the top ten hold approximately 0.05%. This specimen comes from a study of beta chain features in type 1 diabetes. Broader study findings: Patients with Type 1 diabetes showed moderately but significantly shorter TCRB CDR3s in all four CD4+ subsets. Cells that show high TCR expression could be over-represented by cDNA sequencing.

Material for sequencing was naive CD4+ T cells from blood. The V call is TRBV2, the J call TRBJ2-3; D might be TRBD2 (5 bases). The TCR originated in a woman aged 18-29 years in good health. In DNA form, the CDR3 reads TGTGCCAGCAGTGCCCCGGTCGAGGGAACGCAGTATTTT. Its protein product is CASSAPVEGTQYF.